This is a list of T cell receptor beta chains from one sample in a study of Ad26.COV2.S vaccination and SARS-CoV-2 variants. TCRdb's copy holds only in-frame clones and misses some; the assay was immunoSEQ multiplex PCR. The data hold 350,000 to 400,000 clones, with about 85% observed a single time. Sequenced here: peripheral blood, sampled in a trial of Ad26.COV2.S vaccine versus placebo. The source is a person between 18 and 60 years old who received the Ad26.COV2.S COVID-19 vaccine or a placebo. Each CDR3 is given with its conserved first and last residue. The order of the fields is V gene, CDR3 length, J gene, D gene, clone size, CDR3 protein, CDR3 DNA. A D gene is named only where the DNA matches it firmly. Expanded clones are given a class, and other clones once, few, many or no size at all.

>TRBV29-1|14|TRBJ1-2|TRBD1|-
CSPLPYRGGYGYTF
TGCAGCCCCCTACCCTACAGGGGGGGCTATGGCTACACCTTC
>TRBV5-6|14|TRBJ2-7|TRBD2|-
CASSARLALNEQYF
TGTGCCAGCAGCGCACGACTAGCTCTAAATGAGCAGTACTTC
>TRBV5-1|12|TRBJ1-2|-|-
CASRGSNYGYTF
TGCGCCAGCAGGGGCAGTAACTATGGCTACACCTTC
>TRBV5-1|15|TRBJ2-3|TRBD1|-
CASRPGTGGADTQYF
TGCGCCAGCAGGCCCGGGACAGGGGGCGCAGATACGCAGTATTTT
>TRBV9|12|TRBJ1-2|-|-
CASSVGSYGYTF
TGTGCCAGCAGCGTAGGAAGTTATGGCTACACCTTC
>TRBV27|15|TRBJ2-3|-|-
CASRLTPEEGDTQYF
TGTGCCAGCAGGCTTACCCCCGAGGAGGGTGATACGCAGTATTTT
>TRBV7-9|12|TRBJ1-1|-|few
CASSLVNTEAFF
TGTGCCAGCAGCTTGGTGAACACTGAAGCTTTCTTT
>TRBV9|14|TRBJ1-2|-|-
CASSVNLDGDGYTF
TGTGCCAGCAGCGTAAATCTGGACGGGGATGGCTACACCTTC
>TRBV5-1|15|TRBJ2-1|-|-
CASSLAGGDYNEQFF
TGCGCCAGCAGCTTGGCGGGGGGCGACTACAATGAGCAGTTCTTC
>TRBV9|15|TRBJ2-1|TRBD2|-
CASSVASGVIMSPFF
TGTGCCAGCAGCGTAGCTAGCGGGGTCATAATGAGTCCGTTCTTC
>TRBV7-2|14|TRBJ2-7|-|few
CASSLGTAIYEQYF
TGTGCCAGCAGCTTAGGGACGGCAATATACGAGCAGTACTTC
>TRBV7-9|14|TRBJ2-5|-|-
CASWDGGKAETQYF
TGTGCCAGCTGGGACGGAGGCAAGGCAGAGACCCAGTACTTC
>TRBV6-2/TRBV6-3|13|TRBJ2-2|-|-
CASSYLNTGELFF
TGTGCCAGCAGTTACCTGAACACCGGGGAGCTGTTTTTT
>TRBV1|17|TRBJ2-1|-|-
CTSSQGGLTSGGNEQFF
TGCACCAGCAGCCAAGGTGGCCTGACTAGCGGGGGCAATGAGCAGTTCTTC
>TRBV30|13|TRBJ1-2|-|once
CAWSVGPNYGYTF
TGTGCCTGGAGTGTGGGGCCAAACTATGGCTACACCTTC
>TRBV6-2/TRBV6-3|16|TRBJ1-3|TRBD1|-
CASSYSGQGSGNTIYF
TGTGCCAGCAGTTACTCCGGACAGGGTTCTGGAAACACCATATATTTT
>TRBV12-3/TRBV12-4|12|TRBJ1-4|-|-
CASSFRREKLFF
TGTGCCAGCAGTTTTAGAAGGGAAAAACTGTTTTTT
>TRBV5-1|15|TRBJ1-1|TRBD1|few
CASSLRGQGEAEAFF
TGCGCCAGCAGCTTGAGAGGACAGGGGGAGGCTGAAGCTTTCTTT
>TRBV7-8|16|TRBJ2-5|TRBD1|-
CASSQIRTGGYETQYF
TGTGCCAGCAGCCAAATCCGGACAGGGGGCTATGAGACCCAGTACTTC
>TRBV5-6|15|TRBJ2-7|-|-
CASSPPRGRVHEQYF
TGTGCCAGCAGCCCCCCCCGGGGGCGAGTCCACGAGCAGTACTTC
>TRBV11-2|18|TRBJ2-7|TRBD2|-
CASSLGPGLAGSSYEQYF
TGTGCCAGCAGCTTAGGCCCGGGACTAGCGGGGAGCTCCTACGAGCAGTACTTC
>TRBV7-9|15|TRBJ1-4|-|once
CASSSGDETNEKLFF
TGTGCCAGCAGCTCGGGGGACGAAACTAATGAAAAACTGTTTTTT
>TRBV3-1/TRBV3-2|16|TRBJ1-2|TRBD1|-
CASSPPGTGPSYGYTF
TGTGCCAGCAGCCCACCCGGGACAGGGCCCTCTTATGGCTACACCTTC
>TRBV6-5|14|TRBJ2-7|TRBD1|-
CASRETGASYEQYF
TGTGCCAGCAGGGAGACAGGGGCATCATACGAGCAGTACTTC
>TRBV15|16|TRBJ2-1|-|-
CATSSGDRSGYNEQFF
TGTGCCACCAGCAGTGGAGACAGGTCCGGGTACAATGAGCAGTTCTTC
>TRBV21-1|17|TRBJ2-3|-|-
CASSKKRQRFYTDTQYF
TGTGCCAGCAGCAAAAAAAGACAGCGCTTCTACACAGATACGCAGTATTTT
>TRBV5-5|16|TRBJ2-1|-|-
CASSFDPGPKQDEQFF
TGTGCCAGCAGCTTCGATCCGGGACCAAAGCAGGATGAGCAGTTCTTC
>TRBV27|14|TRBJ2-7|TRBD1|-
CASSTGTGIYEQYF
TGTGCCAGCAGTACCGGGACAGGGATTTACGAGCAGTACTTC
>TRBV30|11|TRBJ1-1|-|once
CASERGSEAFF
TGTGCCTCCGAAAGGGGGTCTGAAGCTTTCTTT
>TRBV28|14|TRBJ1-5|-|once
CASSLLRDDQPQHF
TGTGCCAGCAGTTTATTGCGGGATGACCAGCCCCAGCATTTT
>TRBV3-1/TRBV3-2|14|TRBJ1-1|-|-
CASSQEGLGTEAFF
TGTGCCAGCAGCCAAGAGGGACTGGGAACTGAAGCTTTCTTT
>TRBV28|17|TRBJ2-7|-|-
CASSLYPLGSLGYEQYF
TGTGCCAGCAGTTTGTACCCATTGGGGAGTTTAGGCTACGAGCAGTACTTC
>TRBV6-2/TRBV6-3|15|TRBJ2-4|-|-
CASSYNPGLQNIQYF
TGTGCCAGCAGTTATAACCCGGGACTTCAAAACATTCAGTACTTC
>TRBV18|14|TRBJ2-7|-|-
CASSPWQSSYEQYF
TGTGCCAGCTCACCATGGCAGAGCTCCTACGAGCAGTACTTC
>TRBV5-6|15|TRBJ2-3|-|-
CASSLWGLGTDTQYF
TGTGCCAGCAGCTTGTGGGGGTTGGGCACAGATACGCAGTATTTT
>TRBV11-2|18|TRBJ2-1|TRBD2|-
CASSSYISKSGGTHEQFF
TGTGCCAGCAGCTCTTATATATCTAAAAGCGGGGGTACCCATGAGCAGTTCTTC
>TRBV7-2|16|TRBJ2-3|-|-
CASSSSLGGAADTQYF
TGTGCCAGCAGCTCCAGCCTGGGGGGGGCCGCAGATACGCAGTATTTT
>TRBV7-8|16|TRBJ1-1|TRBD1|-
CASSLGTGGVFTEAFF
TGTGCCAGCAGCTTAGGGACAGGGGGCGTTTTCACTGAAGCTTTCTTT
>TRBV6-5|12|TRBJ1-2|-|-
CASSLDSYGYTF
TGTGCCAGCAGCCTTGACAGCTATGGCTACACCTTC
>TRBV5-1|12|TRBJ1-1|-|few
CASSLGDTEAFF
TGCGCCAGCAGCTTGGGGGACACTGAAGCTTTCTTT
>TRBV10-1|12|TRBJ2-3|-|-
CASSEGSDTQYF
TGCGCCAGCAGTGAAGGGTCGGATACGCAGTATTTT
>TRBV4-2|17|TRBJ2-2|TRBD2|-
CASSQSRGGSNTGELFF
TGTGCCAGCAGCCAATCTCGGGGGGGCTCGAACACCGGGGAGCTGTTTTTT